This T cell receptor beta chain was sequenced in a study of CD8 T cells in ankylosing spondylitis. Study-wide findings and caveats: Reportedly, matched ankylosing spondylitis synovial fluid was significantly enriched for disease-linked clones. Characteristic, it appeared, of ankylosing spondylitis blood was a TCR beta motif of about eight highly homologous variants.

This clonotype came up a few times. Its antigen is not identified. TCRdb reanalysed the 5' RACE reads using MiXCR and keeps one entry per CDR3 protein. The table has roughly 700,000 distinct CDR3 sequences, around a fifth seen once. Trimming left V 3 bases short and J 0 bases short, with 15 bases between. Germline CDR1 and CDR2: LGHNA and YSLEER. The CDR3 loop spans 17 amino acids. The material sequenced was blood, either unsorted or a sorted T cell fraction (not recorded which). This receptor was obtained from a male donor with ankylosing spondylitis. The chain couples TRBV4-3 to TRBJ2-1, with a possible D match to TRBD2 (5 bases). The chain's CDR3 is CASSQRTHPSSYNEQFF. The CDR3 coding sequence is TGCGCCAGCAGCCAGCGGACTCATCCTAGCTCCTACAATGAGCAGTTCTTC.